A single sample gave rise to the 25 T cell receptor beta chains below, sequenced in a study of tumor-infiltrating lymphocytes in primary liver carcinoma. A primer in the constant region served to generate TCR beta cDNA from around 500 ng of total RNA. Slightly modified ARM-PCR with three nested multiplex PCR rounds yielded TCR beta libraries. The first two PCR rounds, around 10 cycles each, used TRBV1-TRBV30 forward primers and a C-beta reverse primer. TCRdb passed the multiplex PCR reads through MiXCR, listing each CDR3 protein once. Among roughly 80,000 distinct CDR3 sequences listed, around 70% were seen once. From approximately 20-30 mg of unsorted bulk tissue, DNA and RNA were co-extracted together. The sample taken for sequencing was liver tumor tissue from sampling region 1. Subset reported: tumor region T1, superior pole. These receptors all stem from a man aged 35 to 55 with primary liver carcinoma and hepatitis B virus infection.

Regarding this clonotype: Sequence at one end of the junction differs from germline and may be a read error. The V gene is TRBV6-5, the J gene TRBJ1-5; D may be TRBD1 (5 bases). Germline loops: CDR1 MNHEY, CDR2 SVGAGI. The CDR3 contains 13 residues. The CDR3 DNA sequence: TGTGCCAGTAGTCGGGGGTGGGCTCAGCCCCATCATTTT. This gives the protein CASSRGWAQPHHF.

Notes on this clonotype: Compared with germline, one end of the junction differs, possibly owing to a read error. J is TRBJ2-5 and V is TRBV5-1; maybe TRBD1 (5 bases). The germline V gene encodes CDR1 SGHRS and CDR2 YFSETQ. The CDR3 has 15 amino acids. The CDR3 DNA is TGCGCCAGCAGCTGGTCCCGGACAAGGGATGAGATCCAGTACTTC. Amino acid sequence: CASSWSRTRDEIQYF.

Note on this clonotype: A read error may be the cause here, since a much bigger clone is one base away. In DNA, the CDR3 is TGCGCCAGCAGCATGTCCGGACTAGCGGTCCAAGAGACCCAGTACTTC. Residues: CASSMSGLAVQETQYF. This rearrangement joins TRBV5-1 to TRBJ2-5, with 10 bases fitting TRBD2. J was trimmed by 1 base and V by 4 bases; bases with no gene match: 7. In germline, CDR1 is SGHRS, CDR2 YFSETQ. This CDR3 has 16 residues.

Notes on this clonotype: It may be a read error: a sequence one base away is much more abundant. The V and J genes are TRBV28 and TRBJ1-1; D might be TRBD1 (5 bases). This CDR3 spans 15 amino acids. Germline assignment: CDR1 MDHEN and CDR2 SYDVKM. The DNA of the CDR3 is TGTGTCAGCATTCCCGCGACGGGGGGGAACACTGAAGCTTTCTTT. Its protein product is CVSIPATGGNTEAFF.

In its sample, this clonotype was seen a few times. The chain is built from TRBV20-1 and TRBJ2-3, with D possibly matching TRBD1 (5 bases). The DNA end is a closer match to TRBJ1-5, so the J assignment may be wrong. Per the germline V gene, CDR1 is DFQATT and CDR2 is SNEGSKA (reference sequence). This CDR3 has 16 amino acids. The CDR3 region is CSATLPGLADTDTQHF. In nucleotides, the CDR3 is TGCAGTGCTACCCTTCCGGGACTAGCGGACACAGATACGCAGCATTTT.

With respect to this clonotype: The junction does not match germline at one end; this may be a read error. The chain carries TRBV10-1 and TRBJ2-5; D unresolved. Germline lookup yields CDR1 WNHNN and CDR2 SYGVQD (reference sequence). CDR3 length: 12 residues. CDR3 amino acids: CASSEGEETQYF. The CDR3 nucleotides read TGCGCCAGCAGTGAAGGCGAAGAGACTCAGTACTTC.

With respect to this clonotype: A junction end diverges from the germline sequence, so it may reflect a read error. The chain employs TRBV12-3 or TRBV12-4 and TRBJ2-2, with 11 nucleotides matching TRBD2. The CDR3 consists of 18 residues. CDR3 coding DNA: TGTGCTAGCAGTTTAGGGACTAGCGGATTAATAAACACCGGGGAGCTGGTTTTT. Translated: CASSLGTSGLINTGELVF.

This clonotype occurred once. Sequence at one end of the junction differs from germline and may be a read error. CDR3 sequence reads: CASNHNPGGSTGELFF. CDR3 sequence (DNA): TGCGCTAGCAACCACAACCCGGGGGGCTCTACCGGGGAGCTGTTTTTT. The rearrangement uses TRBV5-1 and TRBJ2-2; D may be TRBD2 (7 bases). Germline lookup yields CDR1 SGHRS and CDR2 YFSETQ. The CDR3 length is 16 residues.

As to this clonotype: At one end, the junction sequence differs from germline, possibly due to a read error. The gene calls are TRBV6-5 and TRBJ2-7; D call uncertain. CDR3 length: 13 residues. The V gene's germline CDR1 is MNHEY and CDR2 SVGAGI. The CDR3 coding sequence is TGTGCCAGCAGTGAGTGGGTTTTCCACGAGCAATACTTC. It translates to CASSEWVFHEQYF.

Comments on this clonotype: A junction boundary mismatches the germline segment, possibly from a read error. The V call is TRBV29-1, the J call TRBJ2-1, with 7 bases that match TRBD2. CDR3 size: 16 residues. Germline CDR1 SQVTM, CDR2 ANQGSEA. Written as DNA, the CDR3 is TGCAGCGCTGAACCCTCTAGCGGATCCGCCTACAATGAGCAGTTGTTC. Its translation is CSAEPSSGSAYNEQLF.

On this clonotype itself: A junction boundary mismatches the germline segment, possibly from a read error. The rearrangement uses TRBV6-5 and TRBJ2-3, with TRBD2 identical over 12 bases. The CDR3 runs to 15 residues. Germline V gene data show CDR1 as MNHEY and CDR2 as SVGAGI. CDR3: CASSSLAGGPDAQYF. As DNA, the CDR3 is TGTGCCAGCAGTTCCCTAGCGGGGGGGCCAGATGCGCAGTATTTT.

This clonotype appeared a single time. This chain joins TRBV6-6 and TRBJ2-3; D might be TRBD1 (6 bases). The CDR3 sequence is 15 residues long. Germline assignment: CDR1 MNHNY and CDR2 SVGAGI (reference sequence). Trimming removed 4 bases from V and 3 bases from J, with 14 bases in between. CDR3 amino acids: CASSFMWTVTDTQYF. CDR3 nucleotide sequence: TGTGCCAGCAGTTTCATGTGGACAGTTACAGATACGCAGTATTTT.

Turning to this clonotype: The junction differs from germline at one of its ends, possibly a read error. This CDR3 is CASRTAPSLTDTQCF. CDR3 sequence (DNA): TGTGCCTCGAGAACGGCCCCTTCCCTCACAGATACGCAGTGTTTT. The genes are TRBV28 and TRBJ2-3, with D hard to call. CDR1 and CDR2 from the germline V gene are MDHEN and SYDVKM. This CDR3 comprises 15 residues. The complete variable domain, with remaining parts taken from reference TRBV28 and TRBJ2-3, reads DVKVTQSSRYLVKRTGEKVFLECVQDMDHENMFWYRQDPGLGLRLIYFSYDVKMKEKGDIPEGYSVSREKKERFSLILESASTNQTSMYLCASRTAPSLTDTQCFGPGTRLTVL.

This clonotype has at least ten counts. For the CDR3, the DNA is TGCGCCAGCAGCTTAGGGACAGGGAAGGACACTGAAGCTTTCTTT. Its protein is CASSLGTGKDTEAFF. This chain links TRBV5-1 with TRBJ1-1; TRBD1 matches at 9 bases. CDR3 length: 15 amino acids. Trimming took 2 bases from V and 3 from J; bases not matched to a gene: 5. Germline lookup yields CDR1 SGHRS and CDR2 YFSETQ.

The chain joins TRBV11-1 to TRBJ2-3; 8 bases line up with TRBD1. The ends lost 10 bases at V and 7 bases at J; junction bases unmatched: 16. Germline V gives CDR1 SGHAT, CDR2 FQDESV (reference sequence). The CDR3 is 15 amino acids. CDR3 in DNA: TGTGCCATTAGCACCGAAGGACAGGGAGCAAATACGCAGTATTTT. It is translated as CAISTEGQGANTQYF.

Concerning this clonotype: Lacking the conserved final phenylalanine or tryptophan, this CDR3 likely reflects a read error. The chain couples TRBV4-1 to TRBJ2-3; the D gene could be TRBD1 or TRBD2 (5 bases each). From germline, CDR1 is MGHRA and CDR2 YSYEKL. With 1 base removed from V and 0 bases from J, the gap between germline ends came to 11 bases. The CDR3 is 16 residues long. The CDR3 nucleotides are TGCGCCAGCAGCCAAGGGTTCGGGGCTAGCACAGATACGCAGTATTCT. Its translation: CASSQGFGASTDTQYS.

Of note for this clonotype: An end of the junction differs from the germline gene, which may be a read error. V gene TRBV11-2 combines with J gene TRBJ2-7; the D gene is possibly TRBD1 (5 bases). CDR1 is SGHAT and CDR2 is FQNNGV in the germline V gene. The CDR3 is 13 amino acids. The CDR3 region is CANSLGHGCEQYF. The CDR3 nucleotides read TGTGCCAACAGCTTAGGACATGGGTGCGAGCAGTACTTC.

About this clonotype itself: A much larger clone differs from this one at a single base, so this may be a read error. The gene calls are TRBV7-9 and TRBJ1-5, with unresolved D. V lost 6 bases to trimming and J lost 3 bases, with 15 bases between them. Per germline, CDR1 SEHNR and CDR2 FQNEAQ (reference sequence). This CDR3 is 15 amino acids long. The CDR3 spells CASRLTRAINQPQHF. CDR3 in DNA: TGTGCCAGCAGGCTGACAAGGGCCATCAATCAGCCCCAGCATTTT.

Worth noting for this clonotype: Germline is not matched at one junction end, which may reflect a read error. This chain connects TRBV11-2 to TRBJ2-7; D is unresolved. Germline loops: CDR1 SGHAT, CDR2 FQNNGV. The CDR3 sequence is 15 residues long. The CDR3 region is CVSNSTPRPNYEQYF. As DNA, the CDR3 is TGTGTCAGCAACTCAACTCCGAGACCCAACTACGAGCAGTACTTC.

This clonotype was detected ten times or more. CDR3 coding DNA: TGTGCCAGCAGCTTAGAGGCGGGAGGAGGCACAGATACGCAGTATTTT. Translating it yields CASSLEAGGGTDTQYF. The gene calls are TRBV7-9 and TRBJ2-3; 8 nucleotides align to TRBD2. CDR1 is SEHNR, CDR2 FQNEAQ, per germline (reference sequence). V lost 1 base to trimming and J lost 1 base; unmatched junction nucleotides: 4. The CDR3 sequence is 16 residues long.

In the case of this clonotype: The final CDR3 position lacks the conserved phenylalanine or tryptophan, pointing to a likely read error. It is unclear where the CDR3 begins or ends on the DNA, so no DNA is shown, and the CDR3 is as TCRdb lists it. This chain's CDR3 is CASSGPGATDTQYS. The chain has TRBV7-9 and TRBJ2-3; TRBD1, the table's D call, was not compared with the DNA. The CDR3 is 14 amino acids in total, end residues counted. CDR1 SEHNR and CDR2 FQNEAQ come from the germline V gene (reference sequence).

The J gene is TRBJ1-1, the V gene TRBV4-1, with D uncertain. Per the germline V gene, CDR1 is MGHRA and CDR2 is YSYEKL. This CDR3 has 12 amino acids. The V and J ends lost 7 bases and 8 bases respectively, with 14 bases between them. CDR3 amino acids: CASNRPGTEAFF. CDR3 bases: TGCGCCAGCAACCGACCTGGAACCGAAGCTTTCTTT.

Details on this clonotype: Because the CDR3 is missing its conserved closing phenylalanine or tryptophan, this is likely a read error. The DNA is left out, because the CDR3 cannot be placed on it with certainty; the CDR3 is given as TCRdb lists it. The rearrangement uses TRBV6-5 and TRBJ2-2; TRBD1 is the table's D call, not checked against the DNA. Germline V gene data show CDR1 as MNHEY and CDR2 as SVGAGI. The CDR3 is 14 amino acids in total, end residues counted. This CDR3 reads CASSYSGGFGVLIL.

The sample holds one count of this clonotype. Relative to the germline gene, one junction end is altered; a read error may explain this. The rearrangement links TRBV4-1 to TRBJ2-5, with D hard to call. Germline V gives CDR1 MGHRA, CDR2 YSYEKL. CDR3 size: 15 residues. The CDR3 nucleotides read TGCGCCAGCAGCCAAGATCCCAGGCGTCAAGAGGCCCAGTATTTC. Its translation: CASSQDPRRQEAQYF.

This clonotype was detected only a few times. A read error may produce the germline difference seen at one junction end. The chain joins TRBV7-8 to TRBJ1-5; D gene unclear. Per germline, CDR1 SGHVS and CDR2 FQNEAQ. The CDR3 extends over 15 amino acids. CDR3 nucleotides: TGTTCCAGCAGCTCGGGATTGAATAGCAATCAGCCCCAGCATTTT. Protein product: CSSSSGLNSNQPQHF. The full variable domain, completed using reference TRBV7-8 and TRBJ1-5, is GAGVSQSPRYKVAKRGQDVALRCDPISGHVSLFWYQQALGQGPEFLTYFQNEAQLDKSGLPSDRFFAERPEGSVSTLKIQRTQQEDSAVYLCSSSSGLNSNQPQHFGDGTRLSIL.